This TCR beta chain came from a study of T cells in Graves' hyperthyroidism and ophthalmopathy. Study summary: At initial diagnosis, before any treatment had begun, peripheral blood was obtained.

V dropped 5 bases and J dropped 0; count of bases not matched to a gene: 9. This CDR3 comprises 17 residues. Study observations and caveats: Patients with ophthalmopathy were separated from those with stable hyperthyroidism by a 13 V-J model.

From approximately 9.1 ml of fresh peripheral blood, PBMCs were isolated. From RNA transcripts, TCR beta CDR3 regions were amplified. Using the HTBI primer set, a first-round RT-PCR was run on the TCR CDR3. TCRdb re-called the multiplex PCR reads with MiXCR, one entry per CDR3 protein. The sample includes approximately 520,000 distinct CDR3 sequences, approximately 25% of them seen just once. On this clonotype: Its antigen is undetermined.

This clonotype was obtained from a woman in her 30s with Graves' ophthalmopathy. The sequenced sample was blood. The chain combines TRBV12-3 or TRBV12-4 with TRBJ2-2; TRBD2 agrees at 7 bases. In DNA form, the CDR3 reads TGTGCCAGCAGTCAAAGCCCAGGGAGGGCGAACACCGGGGAGCTGTTTTTT. This translates into CASSQSPGRANTGELFF.